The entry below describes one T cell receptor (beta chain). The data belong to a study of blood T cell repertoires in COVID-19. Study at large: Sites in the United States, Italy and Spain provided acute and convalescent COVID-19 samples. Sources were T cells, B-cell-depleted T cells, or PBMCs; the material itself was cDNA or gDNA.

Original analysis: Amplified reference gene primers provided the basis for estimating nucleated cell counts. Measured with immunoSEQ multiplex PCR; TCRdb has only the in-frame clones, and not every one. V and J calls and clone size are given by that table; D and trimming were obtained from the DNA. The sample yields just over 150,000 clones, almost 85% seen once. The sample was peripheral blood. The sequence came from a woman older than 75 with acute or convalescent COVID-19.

CDR3 region: CASSLGEYNEQFF. In nucleotides, the CDR3 is TGTGCCAGCAGCTTGGGAGAGTACAATGAGCAGTTCTTC. The chain carries TRBV13 and TRBJ2-1; D is possibly TRBD2 (5 bases). Germline V gives CDR1 PRHDT, CDR2 FYEKMQ (reference sequence). The CDR3 has 13 residues. V shed 3 bases and J shed 4 bases, with 7 bases lying between them.